This T cell receptor beta chain appears in the sequencing data of a study of Graves' ophthalmopathy and Graves' hyperthyroidism. The study's findings and limits: Separation of ophthalmopathy from stable hyperthyroidism was achieved by a 13-signature model, at about 89% sensitivity and around 81% specificity.

The CDR3 runs to 17 residues. CDR1 and CDR2 (germline): SNHLY, FYNNEI. The trim removed 8 bases at V and 0 bases at J, leaving 10 bases unmatched. Amplified material comprised TCR beta CDR3 regions derived from RNA transcripts. First-round RT-PCR with HTBI primers preceded a second-round multiplex PCR. TCRdb processed the multiplex PCR reads anew with MiXCR; each CDR3 protein has one entry. This sample yields about 700,000 distinct CDR3 sequences, of which 40% are seen a single time; 40% to 55% belongs to the top ten. Worth noting for this clonotype: As yet, its antigen is unknown.

Thyroid ultrasound, orbital computed tomography, TRAb, serum thyroxine and clinical symptoms formed the basis of diagnosis. The chain has TRBV2 and TRBJ2-6; 7 nucleotides align to TRBD1. This TCR derives from an adult man with Graves' ophthalmopathy. Sequencing was performed on peripheral blood. The CDR3 here is CASLGGQPSSGANVLTF. CDR3 bases: TGTGCCAGCCTAGGGGGACAGCCGAGCTCTGGGGCCAACGTCCTGACTTTC.